Listed below are T cell receptor beta chains from one sample, sequenced in a study of cytomegalovirus exposure and HLA in healthy donors. Measured with immunoSEQ multiplex PCR; TCRdb has only the in-frame clones, and not every one. The sample shows some 90,000 clones, roughly 78% of them seen only once. The sample taken for sequencing was PBMCs. The receptors shown here come from a male donor in good health and CMV-seropositive. Each CDR3 is given with its conserved first and last residue. D genes are given only for firm matches. The size field is filled for only some rows; it gives once, few, many or a size class.

d_call,clone_size,j_call,v_call,cdr3_nt,cdr3_aa
TRBD2,.,TRBJ2-5,TRBV2,TGTGCCAGCGGGACTAGCGGGAGGAACTCGCAAGAGACCCAGTACTTC,CASGTSGRNSQETQYF
TRBD1,.,TRBJ2-7,TRBV19,TGTGCCAGTAGACCGACAGGGGGCGTCTGGTTCTACGAGCAGTACTTC,CASRPTGGVWFYEQYF
.,.,TRBJ2-1,TRBV27,TGTGCCAGCAGCTTACAGGGTACCTACAATGAGCAGTTCTTC,CASSLQGTYNEQFF
TRBD2,.,TRBJ2-7,TRBV10-2,TGCGCCAGCAGTGAATTAGCGGGGGGCTCCTACGAGCAGTACTTC,CASSELAGGSYEQYF
TRBD1,.,TRBJ1-6,TRBV5-4,TGTGCCAGCAGCTTGGCTGACAGGGGAAGGTCACCCCTCCACTTT,CASSLADRGRSPLHF
TRBD2,.,TRBJ2-7,TRBV6-1,TGTGCCGTAGGACTAGCGGGAACCTACGAGCAGTACTTC,CAVGLAGTYEQYF
.,.,TRBJ1-5,TRBV6-1,TGTGCCAGCTCCCTCCGGGGTAGCAATCAGCCCCAGCATTTT,CASSLRGSNQPQHF
.,once,TRBJ2-1,TRBV29-1,TGCAGCGTCGAAGGGAGCTCCTACAATGAGCAGTTCTTC,CSVEGSSYNEQFF
TRBD2,.,TRBJ2-7,TRBV5-1,TGCGCCAGCAGAACCCTAGCGGGAGGGTCCTACGAGCAGTACTTC,CASRTLAGGSYEQYF
.,once,TRBJ1-1,TRBV19,TGTGCCAGTAGTCTTGGTTCGGTTAGCACCCTCACTGAAGCTTTCTTT,CASSLGSVSTLTEAFF
TRBD2,.,TRBJ2-2,TRBV18,TGTGCCAGCTCACCAACTAGCGGGGGGACGAACACCGGGGAGCTGTTTTTT,CASSPTSGGTNTGELFF
.,.,TRBJ1-1,TRBV19,TGTGCCAGTAGTATATCAGTGGGAGTGAACACTGAAGCTTTCTTT,CASSISVGVNTEAFF
.,few,TRBJ1-2,TRBV7-2,TGTGCCAGCAGCCGAGAGGGGGTCGGAGGCTACACCTTC,CASSREGVGGYTF
TRBD2,.,TRBJ2-5,TRBV19,TGTGCCAGTAGCCTCCCGGGACTAGCGGGAGGTGGGGAGACCCAGTACTTC,CASSLPGLAGGGETQYF
TRBD2,.,TRBJ2-3,TRBV29-1,TGCAGCGTTCGGGGCGGGGGGGCCGCAGATACGCAGTATTTT,CSVRGGGAADTQYF
TRBD1,few,TRBJ1-1,TRBV2,TGTGCCAGCAGTATAGGGGGCAGGGGACTCACTGAAGCTTTCTTT,CASSIGGRGLTEAFF
.,.,TRBJ1-1,TRBV5-1,TGCGCCAGCGCCGGAGGGTTGAGGACTGAAGCTTTCTTT,CASAGGLRTEAFF
TRBD1,.,TRBJ1-1,TRBV19,TGTGCCAGTAGTATTTTAGGGGGCAAAGCTTTCTTT,CASSILGGKAFF
.,.,TRBJ1-2,TRBV19,TGTGCCAGTAGCCGCGAGGGTCGAAGTAACTATGGCTACACCTTC,CASSREGRSNYGYTF
.,.,TRBJ2-7,TRBV6-1,TGTGCCAGCAGTGACAGGTACGAGCAGTACTTC,CASSDRYEQYF
.,few,TRBJ1-3,TRBV30,TGTGCCTGGAGTGTGGGGGCTGGAGGAAACACCATATATTTT,CAWSVGAGGNTIYF
.,.,TRBJ2-5,TRBV7-9,TGTGCCAGCAGCAAAACCGACAGTGGGAAGACCCAGTACTTC,CASSKTDSGKTQYF
TRBD1,.,TRBJ2-7,TRBV7-7,TGTGCCAGCAGCTTGGGCAGGGGGCACGACGAGCAGTACTTC,CASSLGRGHDEQYF
TRBD2,few,TRBJ2-1,TRBV28,TGTGCCAGCAGTTATAGCGGGGTGGTTGATGAGCAGTTCTTC,CASSYSGVVDEQFF
TRBD2,.,TRBJ2-3,TRBV7-9,TGTGCCAGCAGCTCTCCAGCGGGGGGGACAGATACGCAGTATTTT,CASSSPAGGTDTQYF
.,.,TRBJ2-7,TRBV28,TGTGCCAGCCGGACGGGACAATCCTACGAGCAGTACTTC,CASRTGQSYEQYF
.,.,TRBJ2-7,TRBV23-1,TGCGCCAGCAGTCAGGAGCAAAGGGATGCGCCCAGGGAAAGCACCTACGAGCAGTACTTC,CASSQEQRDAPRESTYEQYF
TRBD2,.,TRBJ2-1,TRBV4-1,TGCGCCAGCAGAAAAGTCGTTTGGGGACTAGCGGGAGTCCTTGAGCAGTTCTTC,CASRKVVWGLAGVLEQFF
.,.,TRBJ2-1,TRBV11-3,TGTGCCATGCTAAAGCGCAGCTCCTACAATGAGCAGTTCTTC,CAMLKRSSYNEQFF
.,.,TRBJ2-1,TRBV19,TGTGCCAGTAGTGGGAGACAGGGAGGTTCGTACAATGAGCAGTTCTTC,CASSGRQGGSYNEQFF
.,once,TRBJ2-7,TRBV4-1,TGCGCCAGCAGCCCCGGGGTCCTTTTGAGGCGCTCCTACGAGCAGTACTTC,CASSPGVLLRRSYEQYF
TRBD1,.,TRBJ2-7,TRBV19,TGTGCCAGTAGCCCGGGACAGTACGAGCAGTACTTC,CASSPGQYEQYF
TRBD2,.,TRBJ2-1,TRBV7-2,TGTGCCAGCAGCTTAGGGAGACTAGCGGGGATTGGCGGTGAGCAGTTCTTC,CASSLGRLAGIGGEQFF
TRBD2,.,TRBJ2-1,TRBV5-6,TGTGCCAGCAGTAAGCAGAGGACTAGCATTTACAATGAGCAGTTCTTC,CASSKQRTSIYNEQFF
.,.,TRBJ2-7,TRBV5-1,TGCGCCAGCAGCTTAGTACAAGAAGGACAAGAGCAGTACTTC,CASSLVQEGQEQYF
TRBD2,.,TRBJ2-1,TRBV19,TGTGCCAGTAGTATCCTAGCGGGCTACAATGAGCAGTTCTTC,CASSILAGYNEQFF
TRBD2,.,TRBJ2-7,TRBV7-9,TGTGCCAGCAGCTTACGCGCTAGCGGGAAGACCCGCGAGCAGTACTTC,CASSLRASGKTREQYF
.,.,TRBJ2-3,TRBV5-1,TGCGCCAGCAGCTTTTCGGGGATCTCTAGCACAGATACGCAGTATTTT,CASSFSGISSTDTQYF
.,.,TRBJ1-5,TRBV30,TGTGCCTGGAGTGCCAGCGGGACATCTTTTAGCAATCAGCCCCAGCATTTT,CAWSASGTSFSNQPQHF
.,.,TRBJ2-1,TRBV5-6,TGTGCCAGCATTCGCCGGACAGCCTACAATGAGCAGTTCTTC,CASIRRTAYNEQFF
.,.,TRBJ2-3,TRBV7-9,TGTGCCAGCAGCTCACTGACAGATACGCAGTATTTT,CASSSLTDTQYF
TRBD1,few,TRBJ2-7,TRBV28,TGTGCCAGCAGCATTGGGGTTAGGACAGGGTTCCGCGAGCAGTACTTC,CASSIGVRTGFREQYF
.,.,TRBJ1-1,TRBV19,TGTGCCGTCACGGGACAAGTGAACACTGAAGCTTTCTTT,CAVTGQVNTEAFF
TRBD1,.,TRBJ2-1,TRBV29-1,TGCAGCGTCGCGGGTTCGGACAGGCCAACGAATGAGCAGTTCTTC,CSVAGSDRPTNEQFF
.,once,TRBJ2-2,TRBV28,TGTGCCAGCAGATTGTGGGGCCTGAACACCGGGGAGCTGTTTTTT,CASRLWGLNTGELFF
TRBD1,few,TRBJ1-2,TRBV28,TGTGCCGGCGCCACAGGGGACTATGGCTACACCTTC,CAGATGDYGYTF
TRBD1,.,TRBJ2-4,TRBV5-1,TGCGCCAGCAGCCCGGTACTAAGGAGTATTACACAGGGGGGCCCAATAGCCAAAAACATTCAGTACTTC,CASSPVLRSITQGGPIAKNIQYF
TRBD2,once,TRBJ2-1,TRBV2,TGTGCCAGCGCGGGGACTAGTTACAATGAGCAGTTCTTC,CASAGTSYNEQFF
.,.,TRBJ1-2,TRBV10-2,TGCGCCAGCAGTGAAAAGGGGCCGAGCTATGGCTACACCTTC,CASSEKGPSYGYTF
.,.,TRBJ1-4,TRBV6-1,TGTGCCAGCTCCCAGGCCACAGTAAATGAAAAACTGTTTTTT,CASSQATVNEKLFF
.,.,TRBJ1-1,TRBV5-4,TGTGCCAGCAGCTTGCGGCGGCTGAACACTGAAGCTTTCTTT,CASSLRRLNTEAFF
.,once,TRBJ2-7,TRBV5-7,TGTGCCAGCAGCTTGGATAGCGAGCAGTACTTC,CASSLDSEQYF